Below are 27 T cell receptor beta chains sequenced from a single sample in a study of shared clonotypes between healthy human individuals. Data came from immunoSEQ multiplex PCR; TCRdb stores just in-frame clones and leaves some out. The sample gives some 1.4 million clones, around 97% of which show up once; approximately 1% is in the top ten. Material: naive CD4+ T cells sorted from blood. Indicated subset: CD45RA+ positively selected. These receptors all come from a man younger than 45 in good health.

The V gene is TRBV7-3, the J gene TRBJ2-2, with D maybe TRBD2 (6 bases). The germline CDR1 and CDR2 sequences are SGHTA and FQGTGA. V was pared by 6 bases and J by 1 base, with 9 bases between. This CDR3 region has 14 residues. In nucleotides, the CDR3 is TGTGCCAGCAGGGGTAGCGGGAACACCGGGGAGCTGTTTTTT. It encodes CASRGSGNTGELFF.

The chain employs TRBV28 and TRBJ2-7; D possibly matches TRBD1 or TRBD2 (5 bases each). The CDR3 is made up of 15 amino acids. V was shortened by 5 bases and J by 3 bases, with 17 bases between the two germline ends. Germline V gene lookup returns CDR1 MDHEN and CDR2 SYDVKM. The CDR3 region has the DNA TGTGCCAGCAGTGCCCCTGGGACGGCTGACTACGAGCAGTACTTC. Encoded protein: CASSAPGTADYEQYF. Full variable domain (outside the CDR3, taken from reference TRBV28 and TRBJ2-7): DVKVTQSSRYLVKRTGEKVFLECVQDMDHENMFWYRQDPGLGLRLIYFSYDVKMKEKGDIPEGYSVSREKKERFSLILESASTNQTSMYLCASSAPGTADYEQYFGPGTRLTVT.

This chain connects TRBV6-4 to TRBJ2-1, with D hard to call. CDR3 length: 13 amino acids. The germline gives CDR1 MRHNA, CDR2 SNTAGT. V was trimmed by 0 bases and J by 6 bases, leaving 6 bases between them. The CDR3 bases are TGTGCCAGCAGTGACTCTTACGGCAATGAGCAGTTCTTC. This codes for CASSDSYGNEQFF.

V gene TRBV7-2 combines with J gene TRBJ2-7, with TRBD2 identical over 7 bases. J gave up 4 bases and V 1 base, and 10 bases lay outside the gene matches. The V gene's germline CDR1 is SGHTA and CDR2 FQGNSA. This CDR3 has 16 amino acids. CDR3 DNA: TGTGCCAGCAGCTTAGTAGGCGGGAGAACGAGGTACGAGCAGTACTTC. It translates to CASSLVGGRTRYEQYF.

The J gene is TRBJ2-3, the V gene TRBV6-1; TRBD1 is a possible D gene (5 bases). CDR3 length equals 17 residues. Per germline, CDR1 MNHNS and CDR2 SASEGT. The V and J ends lost 2 bases and 1 base respectively, with 16 bases between them. CDR3 region: CASSEREGRVGTDTQYF. CDR3 DNA: TGTGCCAGCAGTGAAAGGGAAGGCAGGGTGGGCACAGATACGCAGTATTTT.

A word on this clone: The identical CDR3 is also encoded by other nucleotide sequences in the sample. V usage is TRBV9 and J usage is TRBJ2-7; unclear D gene. CDR1 and CDR2 from the germline V gene are SGDLS and YYNGEE. The CDR3 sequence is 14 residues long. Trimming shortened V by 0 bases and J by 2 bases, and 9 bases separated the two germline ends. The CDR3 here is CASSVGAATYEQYF. In DNA form, the CDR3 reads TGTGCCAGCAGCGTAGGTGCAGCTACCTACGAGCAGTACTTC. The whole variable domain, filled in from reference TRBV9 and TRBJ2-7, reads DSGVTQTPKHLITATGQRVTLRCSPRSGDLSVYWYQQSLDQGLQFLIQYYNGEERAKGNILERFSAQQFPDLHSELNLSSLELGDSALYFCASSVGAATYEQYFGPGTRLTVT.

This clone was counted a few times. This chain uses TRBV4-3 with TRBJ2-2, with D hard to call. This CDR3 has 15 residues. Trimming cost V 0 bases and J 7 bases, with 12 bases left between them. Germline lookup yields CDR1 LGHNA and CDR2 YSLEER. In nucleotides, the CDR3 is TGCGCCAGCAGCCAAGAATTAGTTGCGGTCGGGGAGCTGTTTTTT. Its translation is CASSQELVAVGELFF.

This clone was observed once. The chain joins TRBV9 to TRBJ2-2; 9 nucleotides match TRBD2. The CDR3 has 15 amino acids. CDR1 SGDLS and CDR2 YYNGEE come from the germline V gene. V was pared by 8 bases and J by 2 bases, with 7 bases of the junction left unmatched. The CDR3 DNA reads as TGTGCCAGTCGAGTGGGACTAGCAAACACCGGGGAGCTGTTTTTT. Amino acids: CASRVGLANTGELFF.

V and J are TRBV9 and TRBJ2-3; perhaps TRBD2 as D (6 bases). Trimming pared 3 bases from V and 0 bases from J, leaving 11 bases between. CDR3 length equals 15 residues. Looked up from germline, CDR1 is SGDLS and CDR2 is YYNGEE. Here the CDR3 DNA reads TGTGCCAGCAGCGCGCTCGGGGGTAGCACAGATACGCAGTATTTT. This translates into CASSALGGSTDTQYF.

V is TRBV19 and J is TRBJ2-2, with a possible D match to TRBD1 (6 bases). Trimming shortened V by 3 bases and J by 2 bases, and 13 bases separated the two germline ends. Germline V lookup: CDR1 LNHDA, CDR2 SQIVND (reference sequence). There are 16 residues in the CDR3. CDR3 DNA: TGTGCCAGTAGTATTCGGGCAGGGGCAAACACCGGGGAGCTGTTTTTT. Protein product: CASSIRAGANTGELFF. Full variable domain (missing parts from reference TRBV19 and TRBJ2-2): DGGITQSPKYLFRKEGQNVTLSCEQNLNHDAMYWYRQDPGQGLRLIYYSQIVNDFQKGDIAEGYSVSREKKESFPLTVTSAQKNPTAFYLCASSIRAGANTGELFFGEGSRLTVL.

The genes are TRBV10-3 and TRBJ2-7, with 9 bases fitting TRBD2. Trimming took 4 bases from V and 5 from J; bases not matched to a gene: 3. The CDR3 consists of 13 residues. From germline, CDR1 is ENHRY and CDR2 SYGVKD. Here the CDR3 reads CAISALAGNEQYF. Written as DNA, the CDR3 is TGTGCCATCAGTGCGCTAGCGGGAAACGAGCAGTACTTC.

The chain has TRBV5-4 and TRBJ2-3, with TRBD2 matching over 7 bases. V shed 4 bases, J shed 2 bases, and the junction held 4 bases outside the gene matches. Per germline, CDR1 SGHNT and CDR2 YYREEE (reference sequence). This CDR3 has 14 amino acids. CDR3 sequence: CASSIRDYTDTQYF. The DNA of the CDR3 is TGTGCCAGCAGCATCCGGGACTACACAGATACGCAGTATTTT.

V gene TRBV9 combines with J gene TRBJ1-4, with TRBD1 matching over 11 bases. The trim removed 4 bases at V and 1 base at J, leaving 3 bases unmatched. CDR3 length equals 16 residues. Germline V lookup: CDR1 SGDLS, CDR2 YYNGEE. The CDR3, as DNA: TGTGCCAGCAGCCCGGGGACAGGGGGAACTAATGAAAAACTGTTTTTT. Protein sequence: CASSPGTGGTNEKLFF.

The chain employs TRBV10-3 and TRBJ2-2; 9 bases are a match to TRBD2. V shed 3 bases and J 4 bases; nucleotides not matched to a gene: 9. This CDR3 comprises 17 residues. Per the germline V gene, CDR1 is ENHRY and CDR2 is SYGVKD. CDR3 bases: TGTGCCATCAGTGATCGGGCGGGAGGGGACGGCACCGGGGAGCTGTTTTTT. It codes for CAISDRAGGDGTGELFF.

This sequence joins TRBV9 and TRBJ2-7; perhaps TRBD1 as D (6 bases). This CDR3 contains 16 residues. CDR1 SGDLS and CDR2 YYNGEE come from the germline V gene. Trimming pared 3 bases from V and 1 base from J, leaving 17 bases between. The CDR3 sequence: CASSEGHGLRSYEQYF. Written as DNA, the CDR3 is TGTGCCAGCAGCGAGGGACACGGGCTTCGATCCTACGAGCAGTACTTC. Together with reference TRBV9 and TRBJ2-7, the CDR3 gives the full variable domain: DSGVTQTPKHLITATGQRVTLRCSPRSGDLSVYWYQQSLDQGLQFLIQYYNGEERAKGNILERFSAQQFPDLHSELNLSSLELGDSALYFCASSEGHGLRSYEQYFGPGTRLTVT.

The rearrangement joins TRBV7-2 to TRBJ1-1; D ambiguous. Germline-derived CDR1 and CDR2 are SGHTA and FQGNSA. The V end lost 1 base, the J end lost 7 bases, and 10 bases lay between the germline ends. The CDR3 contains 13 residues. CDR3 nucleotides: TGTGCCAGCAGCTTAGTGAGGGCAGGTGAAGCTTTCTTT. Translated: CASSLVRAGEAFF. The whole variable domain, filled in from reference TRBV7-2 and TRBJ1-1, reads GAGVSQSPSNKVTEKGKDVELRCDPISGHTALYWYRQSLGQGLEFLIYFQGNSAPDKSGLPSDRFSAERTGGSVSTLTIQRTQQEDSAVYLCASSLVRAGEAFFGQGTRLTVV.

J is TRBJ1-2 and V is TRBV4-1; D may be TRBD1 (5 bases). The germline V gene encodes CDR1 MGHRA and CDR2 YSYEKL. The CDR3 runs to 15 residues. The V end was cut by 1 base, the J end by 4 bases, with 13 bases between. The CDR3 is CASSQVEVTAYGYTF. The CDR3 region has the DNA TGCGCCAGCAGCCAAGTAGAGGTGACAGCCTATGGCTACACCTTC.

The chain is built from TRBV10-3 and TRBJ2-7; 9 bases match TRBD2. This CDR3 has 14 amino acids. V gave up 10 bases and J gave up 2 bases; unmatched junction bases: 9. The germline V gene encodes CDR1 ENHRY and CDR2 SYGVKD. The CDR3 nucleotides read TGTGCCACCGCCCCCGCGGGAGGGCCCTACGAGCAGTACTTC. It encodes CATAPAGGPYEQYF.

This sequence joins TRBV18 and TRBJ2-1; D might be TRBD1 (6 bases). Trimming took off 3 bases at V and 9 bases at J, with 15 bases between the two ends. CDR1 is KGHSH, CDR2 LQKENI, per germline. The CDR3 is made up of 14 amino acids. The CDR3 reads CASSPGAGGGEQFF. The DNA of the CDR3 is TGTGCCAGCTCACCGGGGGCTGGGGGCGGTGAGCAGTTCTTC.

The count of this clone is one. This chain links TRBV29-1 with TRBJ1-5; the match to TRBD1 covers 7 bases. The V gene end was trimmed by 6 bases and the J gene end by 4 bases; junction bases not matched to a gene: 3. The CDR3 covers 12 residues. CDR1 is SQVTM, CDR2 ANQGSEA, per germline. The CDR3 here is CSVGGQNQPQHF. The CDR3 nucleotides read TGCAGCGTGGGGGGACAGAATCAGCCCCAGCATTTT.

The chain is built from TRBV18 and TRBJ1-4; 7 bases line up with TRBD1. The germline V gene has CDR1 KGHSH and CDR2 LQKENI. This CDR3 has 14 amino acids. The junction had 6 bases not matched to a gene; V was cut back by 3 bases and J by 8 bases. The DNA for the CDR3 is TGTGCCAGCTCACCGGGGACAGTGGGAGAAAAACTGTTTTTT. Protein sequence: CASSPGTVGEKLFF.

This chain uses TRBV7-2 with TRBJ2-7; TRBD2 matches 12 bases. The CDR3 length is 17 residues. Trimming cost V 5 bases and J 3 bases; bases outside gene matches: 11. From germline, CDR1 is SGHTA and CDR2 FQGNSA. CDR3 nucleotide sequence: TGTGCCAGCAGCCCAAGGACTAGCGGGACCCGGATCTACGAGCAGTACTTC. This sequence encodes CASSPRTSGTRIYEQYF.

The rearrangement links TRBV28 to TRBJ1-2; 7 bases are a match to TRBD1. The CDR3 extends over 15 amino acids. Unmatched junction bases numbered 12, after V lost 4 bases and J lost 7 bases. Germline loops: CDR1 MDHEN, CDR2 SYDVKM. The CDR3 sequence is CASSSGQAGRGGYTF. The CDR3 DNA sequence: TGTGCCAGCAGTTCCGGACAGGCGGGCAGAGGTGGCTACACCTTC.

The genes are TRBV9 and TRBJ1-4, with D unresolved. V gave up 2 bases and J gave up 0 bases, with 8 bases separating them. The CDR3 has 15 residues. CDR1 is SGDLS and CDR2 is YYNGEE in the germline V gene. Here the CDR3 DNA reads TGTGCCAGCAGCGTCGGAGCTGCAACTAATGAAAAACTGTTTTTT. Protein product: CASSVGAATNEKLFF.

This sequence joins TRBV19 and TRBJ2-2; D tentatively reads TRBD1 or TRBD2 (5 bases each). This CDR3 region has 17 residues. The germline V and J ends were trimmed by 6 bases and 5 bases, with 22 bases remaining between them. Germline assignment: CDR1 LNHDA and CDR2 SQIVND (reference sequence). CDR3 sequence: CASRGLGTFKRTGELFF. CDR3 nucleotides: TGTGCCAGTAGAGGCCTCGGGACGTTTAAACGTACCGGGGAGCTGTTTTTT.

V and J are TRBV5-1 and TRBJ1-1; D gene unclear. CDR1 SGHRS and CDR2 YFSETQ come from the germline V gene. Deletions cut 3 bases from V and 3 bases from J, with 15 bases between. This CDR3 region has 15 residues. This CDR3 is CASSSLSRVDTEAFF. The CDR3 nucleotides read TGCGCCAGCAGCTCGCTTTCCCGGGTCGACACTGAAGCTTTCTTT. The full variable domain, completed using reference TRBV5-1 and TRBJ1-1, is KAGVTQTPRYLIKTRGQQVTLSCSPISGHRSVSWYQQTPGQGLQFLFEYFSETQRNKGNFPGRFSGRQFSNSRSEMNVSTLELGDSALYLCASSSLSRVDTEAFFGQGTRLTVV.

This chain connects TRBV28 to TRBJ1-4; D is uncertain. The CDR3 totals 14 residues. V lost 6 bases and J lost 0, with 8 bases in between. Per germline, CDR1 MDHEN and CDR2 SYDVKM. Here the CDR3 reads CASSGRSTNEKLFF. The CDR3 nucleotides are TGTGCCAGCAGCGGGAGATCAACTAATGAAAAACTGTTTTTT. The variable domain in full, completed from reference TRBV28 and TRBJ1-4, reads DVKVTQSSRYLVKRTGEKVFLECVQDMDHENMFWYRQDPGLGLRLIYFSYDVKMKEKGDIPEGYSVSREKKERFSLILESASTNQTSMYLCASSGRSTNEKLFFGSGTQLSVL.